This T cell receptor beta chain was obtained from a study of blood T cell repertoires in COVID-19. Background on the study: Material from acute and convalescent COVID-19 was sourced from the United States, Italy and Spain. PBMCs, B-cell-depleted T cells, or T cells were the source of the cDNA or gDNA that made up the material.

Germline CDR1 and CDR2: KGHSH and LQKENI. V shed 3 bases and J 6 bases; nucleotides not matched to a gene: 4. The CDR3 has 16 amino acids. In the study's own analysis: Amplification from reference gene primers served as the basis for estimated nucleated cell counts. Sequenced by immunoSEQ multiplex PCR; TCRdb stores in-frame clones only, minus some. V, J and clone size derive from that table, while D and trimming were established from the DNA sequence. The table includes 200,000 to 250,000 clones, roughly 80% detected once. The rearrangement links TRBV18 to TRBJ2-1; the match to TRBD2 covers 14 bases. Sequences were obtained from peripheral blood. This receptor was taken from a woman aged 80 or older with acute or convalescent COVID-19. The CDR3 DNA follows: TGTGCCAGCTCACCGGGACTAGCGGGAGTCGGCAATGAGCAGTTCTTC. It encodes CASSPGLAGVGNEQFF.